This T cell receptor beta chain was observed in a study of T cells in Graves' hyperthyroidism and ophthalmopathy. This clonotype was observed at least ten times. V was cut by 5 bases and J by 7 bases, with 11 bases left in between. The CDR3 totals 12 residues. Germline V gene data show CDR1 as SEHNR and CDR2 as FQNEAQ (reference sequence). It was RNA transcripts that yielded the amplified TCR beta CDR3 regions. An initial round of RT-PCR targeting the TCR CDR3 relied on the HTBI primer set. Each CDR3 protein is one row after TCRdb ran MiXCR on the multiplex PCR reads. This table holds some 770,000 distinct CDR3 sequences, over 15% found once.

The TCR comes from a man aged 18 to 29 with Graves' hyperthyroidism. The chain is built from TRBV7-9 and TRBJ1-1; D is possibly TRBD1 (5 bases). Material: blood. The CDR3 nucleotides read TGTGCCAGCAGCCTAAGACAGAATGAAGCTTTCTTT. Translating gives CASSLRQNEAFF. The complete variable domain, with remaining parts taken from reference TRBV7-9 and TRBJ1-1, reads DTGVSQNPRHKITKRGQNVTFRCDPISEHNRLYWYRQTLGQGPEFLTYFQNEAQLEKSRLLSDRFSAERPKGSFSTLEIQRTEQGDSAMYLCASSLRQNEAFFGQGTRLTVV.